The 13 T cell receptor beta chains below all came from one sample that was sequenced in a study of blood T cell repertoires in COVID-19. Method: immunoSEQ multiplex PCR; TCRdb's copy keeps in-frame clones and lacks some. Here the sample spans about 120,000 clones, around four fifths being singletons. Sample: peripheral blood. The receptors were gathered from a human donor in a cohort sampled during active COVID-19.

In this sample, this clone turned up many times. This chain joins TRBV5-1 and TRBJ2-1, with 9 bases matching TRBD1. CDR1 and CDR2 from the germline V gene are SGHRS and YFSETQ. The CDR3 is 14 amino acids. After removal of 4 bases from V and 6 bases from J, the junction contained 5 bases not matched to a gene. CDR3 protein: CASSTGDRVNEQFF. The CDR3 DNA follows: TGCGCCAGCAGCACCGGGGACAGGGTCAATGAGCAGTTCTTC. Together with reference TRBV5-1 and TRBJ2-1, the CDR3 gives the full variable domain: KAGVTQTPRYLIKTRGQQVTLSCSPISGHRSVSWYQQTPGQGLQFLFEYFSETQRNKGNFPGRFSGRQFSNSRSEMNVSTLELGDSALYLCASSTGDRVNEQFFGPGTRLTVL.

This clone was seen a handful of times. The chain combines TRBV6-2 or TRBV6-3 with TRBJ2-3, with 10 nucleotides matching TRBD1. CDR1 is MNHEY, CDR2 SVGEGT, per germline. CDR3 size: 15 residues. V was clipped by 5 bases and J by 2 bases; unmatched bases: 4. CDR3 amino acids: CASSHDRGPTDTQYF. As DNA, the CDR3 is TGTGCCAGCAGTCACGACAGGGGGCCCACAGATACGCAGTATTTT.

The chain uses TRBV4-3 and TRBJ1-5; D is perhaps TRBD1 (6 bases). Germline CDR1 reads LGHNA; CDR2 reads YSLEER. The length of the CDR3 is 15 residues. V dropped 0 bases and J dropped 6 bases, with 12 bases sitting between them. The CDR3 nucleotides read TGCGCCAGCAGCCAAGACAGGGGTGTTGGTCAGCCCCAGCATTTT. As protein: CASSQDRGVGQPQHF.

CDR3 sequence: CASSLGLSSNQPQHF. The CDR3 bases are TGTGCCAGCAGCTTGGGACTGTCAAGCAATCAGCCCCAGCATTTT. The chain links TRBV7-9 to TRBJ1-5; a possible D gene is TRBD1 (5 bases). The V end was cut by 3 bases, the J end by 1 base, with 10 bases between. The CDR3 spans 15 residues. Germline assignment: CDR1 SEHNR and CDR2 FQNEAQ (reference sequence).

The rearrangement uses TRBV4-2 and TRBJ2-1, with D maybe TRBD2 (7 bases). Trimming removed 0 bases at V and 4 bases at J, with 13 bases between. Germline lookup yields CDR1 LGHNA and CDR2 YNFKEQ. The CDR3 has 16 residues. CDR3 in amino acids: CASSQEGGGGYNEQFF. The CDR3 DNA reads TGTGCCAGCAGCCAAGAGGGAGGGGGGGGATACAATGAGCAGTTCTTC.

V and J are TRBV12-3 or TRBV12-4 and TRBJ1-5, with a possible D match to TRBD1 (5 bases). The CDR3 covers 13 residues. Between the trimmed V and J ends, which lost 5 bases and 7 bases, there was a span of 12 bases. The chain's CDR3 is CASSNQGAQPQHF. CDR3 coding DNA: TGTGCCAGCAGTAATCAGGGCGCCCAGCCCCAGCATTTT.

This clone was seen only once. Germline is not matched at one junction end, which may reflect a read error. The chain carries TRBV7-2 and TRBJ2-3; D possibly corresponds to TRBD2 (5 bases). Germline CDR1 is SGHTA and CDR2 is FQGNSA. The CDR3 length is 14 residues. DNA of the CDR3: TGTGCCAGCAGCTTAGGAGCTAGCAAAGATACGCAGTATTTT. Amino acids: CASSLGASKDTQYF.

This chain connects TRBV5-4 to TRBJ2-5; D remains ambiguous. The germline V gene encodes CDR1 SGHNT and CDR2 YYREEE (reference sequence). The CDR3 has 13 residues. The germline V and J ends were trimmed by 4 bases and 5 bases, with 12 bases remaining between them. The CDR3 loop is CASSAGKAETQYF. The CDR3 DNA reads TGTGCCAGCAGCGCAGGCAAGGCCGAGACCCAGTACTTC.

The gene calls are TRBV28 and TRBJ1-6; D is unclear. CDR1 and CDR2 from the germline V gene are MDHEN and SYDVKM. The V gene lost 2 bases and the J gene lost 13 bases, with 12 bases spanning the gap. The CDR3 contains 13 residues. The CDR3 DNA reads TGTGCCAGCAGTTTACGAGCGCCCTCGCCCCTCCACTTT. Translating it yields CASSLRAPSPLHF. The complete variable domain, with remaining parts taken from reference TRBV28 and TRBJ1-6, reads DVKVTQSSRYLVKRTGEKVFLECVQDMDHENMFWYRQDPGLGLRLIYFSYDVKMKEKGDIPEGYSVSREKKERFSLILESASTNQTSMYLCASSLRAPSPLHFGNGTRLTVT.

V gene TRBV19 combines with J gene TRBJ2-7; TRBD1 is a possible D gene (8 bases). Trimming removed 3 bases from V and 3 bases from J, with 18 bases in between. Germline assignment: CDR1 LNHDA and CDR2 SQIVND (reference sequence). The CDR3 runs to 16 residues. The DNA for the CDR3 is TGTGCCAGTAGTATTGGGACAGGAGCGGGGAACTACGAGCAGTACTTC. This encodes CASSIGTGAGNYEQYF.

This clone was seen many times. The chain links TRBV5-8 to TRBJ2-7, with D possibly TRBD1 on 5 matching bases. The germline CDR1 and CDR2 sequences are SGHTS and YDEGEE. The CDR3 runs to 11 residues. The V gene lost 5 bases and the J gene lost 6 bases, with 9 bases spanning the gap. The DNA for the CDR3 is TGTGCCAGCAGAGTAGGGGTCGAGCAGTACTTC. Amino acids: CASRVGVEQYF.

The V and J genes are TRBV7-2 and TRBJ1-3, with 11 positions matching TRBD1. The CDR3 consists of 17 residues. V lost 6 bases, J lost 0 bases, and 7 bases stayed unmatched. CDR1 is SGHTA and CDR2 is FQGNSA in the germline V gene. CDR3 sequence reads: CASRNAGTGGSGNTIYF. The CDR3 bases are TGTGCCAGCAGGAATGCCGGGACAGGGGGCTCTGGAAACACCATATATTTT. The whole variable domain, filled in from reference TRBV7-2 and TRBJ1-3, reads GAGVSQSPSNKVTEKGKDVELRCDPISGHTALYWYRQSLGQGLEFLIYFQGNSAPDKSGLPSDRFSAERTGGSVSTLTIQRTQQEDSAVYLCASRNAGTGGSGNTIYFGEGSWLTVV.

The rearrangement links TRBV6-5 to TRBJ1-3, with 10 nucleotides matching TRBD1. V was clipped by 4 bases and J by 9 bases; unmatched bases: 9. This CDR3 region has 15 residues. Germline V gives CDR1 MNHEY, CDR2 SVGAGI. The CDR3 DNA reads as TGTGCCAGCAGTTCCCGGGACAGGGGCCCTCTCACCATATATTTT. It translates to CASSSRDRGPLTIYF.